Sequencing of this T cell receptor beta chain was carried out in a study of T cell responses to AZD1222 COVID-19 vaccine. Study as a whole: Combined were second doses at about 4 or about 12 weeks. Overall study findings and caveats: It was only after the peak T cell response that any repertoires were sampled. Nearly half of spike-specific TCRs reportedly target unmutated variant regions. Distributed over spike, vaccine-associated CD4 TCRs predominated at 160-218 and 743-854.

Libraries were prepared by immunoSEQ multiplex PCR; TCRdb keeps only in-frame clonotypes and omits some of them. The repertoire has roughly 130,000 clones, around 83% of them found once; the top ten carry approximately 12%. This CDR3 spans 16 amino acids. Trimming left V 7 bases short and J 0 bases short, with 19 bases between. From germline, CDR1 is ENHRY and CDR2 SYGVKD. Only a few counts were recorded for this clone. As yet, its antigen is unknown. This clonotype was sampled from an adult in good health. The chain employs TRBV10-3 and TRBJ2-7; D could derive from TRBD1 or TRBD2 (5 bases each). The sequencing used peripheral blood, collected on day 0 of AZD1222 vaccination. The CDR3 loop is CAIMVVTGTVSYEQYF. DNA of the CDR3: TGTGCCATCATGGTCGTAACCGGGACGGTCTCCTACGAGCAGTACTTC.